The 11 T cell receptor beta chains reported below all come from one sample, sequenced in a study of human T cells and chemical hapten exposure. The authors extracted total RNA from unfractionated whole blood. TCRdb re-derived calls from the 5' RACE reads in MiXCR, one entry per CDR3 protein. This sample has 110,000 to 150,000 distinct CDR3 sequences, with approximately 4% found just once. These receptors came from a female donor in good health.

This clonotype was detected ten times or more. The chain joins TRBV5-4 to TRBJ2-4; D call uncertain. CDR3 length: 15 residues. Germline CDR1 SGHNT, CDR2 YYREEE (reference sequence). Between the trimmed V and J ends, which lost 0 bases and 0 bases, there was a span of 7 bases. The CDR3 protein is CASSLGGLAKNIQYF. The CDR3 DNA reads TGTGCCAGCAGCTTGGGGGGTCTAGCCAAAAACATTCAGTACTTC. Variable domain in full (rest from reference TRBV5-4 and TRBJ2-4): ETGVTQSPTHLIKTRGQQVTLRCSSQSGHNTVSWYQQALGQGPQFIFQYYREEENGRGNFPPRFSGLQFPNYSSELNVNALELDDSALYLCASSLGGLAKNIQYFGAGTRLSVL.

This clonotype was seen repeatedly, ten times or more. The rearrangement joins TRBV10-3 to TRBJ2-7; tentatively, D is TRBD1 or TRBD2 (5 bases each). In germline, CDR1 is ENHRY, CDR2 SYGVKD. Trimming took 0 bases from V and 2 from J, leaving 14 bases between them. This CDR3 contains 16 residues. CDR3: CAISESGGVSPYEQYF. For the CDR3, the DNA is TGTGCCATCAGTGAGTCTGGGGGAGTCAGCCCCTACGAGCAGTACTTC.

Many counts were recorded for this clonotype. The rearrangement uses TRBV7-9 and TRBJ1-6; D is perhaps TRBD1 (6 bases). The CDR3 contains 17 residues. V lost 3 bases, J lost 5 bases, and 17 bases lay in between. CDR1 SEHNR and CDR2 FQNEAQ come from the germline V gene (reference sequence). The CDR3 nucleotides are TGTGCCAGCAGCTTCGTGGGGGGGCGAGCCAATAATTCACCCCTCCACTTT. The encoded protein is CASSFVGGRANNSPLHF.

This clonotype has at least ten counts. CDR3 coding DNA: TGTGCCAGCAGCTTTATCCCCAGGGCGGCTGGAAACACCATATATTTT. This encodes CASSFIPRAAGNTIYF. V and J are TRBV5-6 and TRBJ1-3; tentative D call: TRBD1 (5 bases). V was cut by 2 bases and J by 2 bases, with 14 bases left in between. Germline V gene lookup returns CDR1 SGHDT and CDR2 YYEEEE. The CDR3 has 16 amino acids.

This clonotype was seen repeatedly, ten times or more. The DNA of the CDR3 is TGTGCCAGCAGCCAAGAGAGGGGGCGCGAGCAGTTCTTC. Translating gives CASSQERGREQFF. The rearrangement links TRBV3-1 to TRBJ2-1, with 7 bases lining up with TRBD1. The germline CDR1 and CDR2 sequences are LGHDT and YNNKEL (reference sequence). This CDR3 has 13 residues. Trimming cost V 0 bases and J 10 bases; bases outside gene matches: 3.

This clonotype was counted a few times. The rearrangement uses TRBV4-1 and TRBJ2-5; TRBD2 matches at 11 bases. V dropped 0 bases and J dropped 3; count of bases not matched to a gene: 12. Germline values: CDR1 MGHRA, CDR2 YSYEKL. This CDR3 contains 19 residues. CDR3 in amino acids: CASSQDLWGSGGAKETQYF. The CDR3 DNA reads as TGCGCCAGCAGCCAAGATTTATGGGGTAGCGGGGGGGCCAAAGAGACCCAGTACTTC.

The table lists this clonotype with many counts. The gene calls are TRBV9 and TRBJ2-4; no firm D call. Germline-derived CDR1 and CDR2 are SGDLS and YYNGEE. The CDR3 totals 16 residues. The V and J ends lost 4 bases and 0 bases respectively, with 14 bases between them. As DNA, the CDR3 is TGTGCCAGCAGCCCGACCCCCGATTTAGCCAAAAACATTCAGTACTTC. It is translated as CASSPTPDLAKNIQYF.

The sample holds many counts of this clonotype. V usage is TRBV20-1 and J usage is TRBJ1-2, with TRBD1 identical over 7 bases. Germline V lookup: CDR1 DFQATT, CDR2 SNEGSKA (reference sequence). Trimming took 7 bases from V and 5 from J; bases not matched to a gene: 7. The CDR3 contains 12 residues. The CDR3 region has the DNA TGCAGTGGGGAGTTGGGACAGTATGGCTACACCTTC. Its protein product is CSGELGQYGYTF.

The chain links TRBV7-2 to TRBJ1-5; 11 positions match TRBD1. The germline V gene has CDR1 SGHTA and CDR2 FQGNSA. Losses at the gene ends were 5 bases for V and 6 bases for J; bases not matched to a gene: 6. The CDR3 consists of 15 residues. The CDR3 sequence: CASSTGQGAGQPQHF. The CDR3 DNA sequence: TGTGCCAGCAGCACAGGACAGGGGGCGGGTCAGCCCCAGCATTTT.

As to this clonotype: Since a much larger clone is just one base distant, this may be a read error. The chain carries TRBV20-1 and TRBJ2-7; tentative D call: TRBD2 (6 bases). CDR3 size: 14 residues. Trimming took off 3 bases at V and 5 bases at J, with 17 bases between the two ends. Germline lookup yields CDR1 DFQATT and CDR2 SNEGSKA (reference sequence). In nucleotides, the CDR3 is TGCAGTGCTAGTCGGGCTAGCGCGGGCCACGAGCAGTACTTC. Translation: CSASRASAGHEQYF.

This clonotype was counted ten times or more. The chain carries TRBV2 and TRBJ2-7; 7 bases are shared with TRBD1. The CDR3 covers 13 residues. The ends lost 6 bases at V and 2 bases at J; junction bases unmatched: 4. Germline lookup yields CDR1 SNHLY and CDR2 FYNNEI. CDR3 sequence: CASRKTGPYEQYF. The CDR3 DNA is TGTGCCAGCAGGAAGACAGGGCCCTACGAGCAGTACTTC.